This TCR beta chain comes out of a study of blood T cell repertoires in COVID-19 (dated by TCRdb to about 2020). Broadly, across the study: Samples covering the acute and convalescent phases of COVID-19 were provided by collaborators in the United States, Italy and Spain. The prospective study material was composed of cDNA or gDNA derived from T cells, B-cell-depleted T cells, or PBMCs. Deeply sampled blood TCRbeta repertoires from subjects exposed to, actively infected with, or recovered from COVID-19 were included in the dataset. The repertoires were released in a freely available public database meant as a resource for research on the immune response to SARS-CoV-2. Samples were obtained from the ongoing ImmuneRACE study (first 160 participants) and from some 1,200 subjects provided by 6 global collaborators. Sample metadata almost always included a de-identified subject ID, COVID-19 status, age in years and sex. HLA class I and class II types, where available, came from metadata supplied by the sample provider rather than from assay-based typing.

CDR1 LGHDT and CDR2 YNNKEL were looked up in the germline V gene (reference sequence). Trimming costs V 5 bases and J 1 base, and their ends lie 11 bases apart. The CDR3 runs 14 amino acids, cysteine and phenylalanine included. The DNA shown is the 42-base CDR3, in frame from base 1. With regard to this clone: Its specific antigen is unknown. Base qualities were left out, and no much larger clone turns up one base away.

TCRbeta CDR3 regions were amplified from genomic DNA using the immunoSEQ Assay, a bias-controlled multiplex PCR. The original methods were these. Nucleated cell counts per sample were estimated from amplification of reference gene primers within the assay. To quantify the absolute abundance of each unique TCRbeta CDR3 rearrangement, sequence reads were collapsed and filtered. Productive Simpson clonality was computed per sample as the square root of Simpson's diversity index over productive rearrangements. TCRdb obtained this table from immuneACCESS and retained in-frame rearrangements with V and J assigned. These tables miss some clones; where compared with another copy, unresolved V genes account for less than half of the shortfall, and the remainder is unexplained. That table gives V, J and clone size, and the DNA gave D and trimming. Recorded for this sample are about 350,000 clones; approximately 86% of them occurred a single time. Just over 7% of the sample comes from the top ten.

At one collaborating source in Seattle, patients were enrolled during active infection and were followed longitudinally through the course of disease. The collaborating institutions used their own protocols to collect whole blood in K2EDTA tubes. For TCRbeta analysis, collaborator samples were shipped as frozen whole blood, as isolated PBMCs, or as DNA extracted from either sample type. The study at large found these results: The amount of clinical and demographic metadata varied by source and participant and was provided uncurated.

The rearranged segments are TRBV3-1 (or the pseudogene TRBV3-2) and TRBJ2-5, with TRBD1 perhaps the D gene, on 6 matching bases. This receptor was identified in a woman aged 55 to 70 with COVID-19, enrolled during active disease. Material for sequencing was peripheral blood. Read as DNA, the sequence is TGTGCCAGCAGCTACGGACAGATCCAAGAGACCCAGTACTTC. Translated, this gives CASSYGQIQETQYF.